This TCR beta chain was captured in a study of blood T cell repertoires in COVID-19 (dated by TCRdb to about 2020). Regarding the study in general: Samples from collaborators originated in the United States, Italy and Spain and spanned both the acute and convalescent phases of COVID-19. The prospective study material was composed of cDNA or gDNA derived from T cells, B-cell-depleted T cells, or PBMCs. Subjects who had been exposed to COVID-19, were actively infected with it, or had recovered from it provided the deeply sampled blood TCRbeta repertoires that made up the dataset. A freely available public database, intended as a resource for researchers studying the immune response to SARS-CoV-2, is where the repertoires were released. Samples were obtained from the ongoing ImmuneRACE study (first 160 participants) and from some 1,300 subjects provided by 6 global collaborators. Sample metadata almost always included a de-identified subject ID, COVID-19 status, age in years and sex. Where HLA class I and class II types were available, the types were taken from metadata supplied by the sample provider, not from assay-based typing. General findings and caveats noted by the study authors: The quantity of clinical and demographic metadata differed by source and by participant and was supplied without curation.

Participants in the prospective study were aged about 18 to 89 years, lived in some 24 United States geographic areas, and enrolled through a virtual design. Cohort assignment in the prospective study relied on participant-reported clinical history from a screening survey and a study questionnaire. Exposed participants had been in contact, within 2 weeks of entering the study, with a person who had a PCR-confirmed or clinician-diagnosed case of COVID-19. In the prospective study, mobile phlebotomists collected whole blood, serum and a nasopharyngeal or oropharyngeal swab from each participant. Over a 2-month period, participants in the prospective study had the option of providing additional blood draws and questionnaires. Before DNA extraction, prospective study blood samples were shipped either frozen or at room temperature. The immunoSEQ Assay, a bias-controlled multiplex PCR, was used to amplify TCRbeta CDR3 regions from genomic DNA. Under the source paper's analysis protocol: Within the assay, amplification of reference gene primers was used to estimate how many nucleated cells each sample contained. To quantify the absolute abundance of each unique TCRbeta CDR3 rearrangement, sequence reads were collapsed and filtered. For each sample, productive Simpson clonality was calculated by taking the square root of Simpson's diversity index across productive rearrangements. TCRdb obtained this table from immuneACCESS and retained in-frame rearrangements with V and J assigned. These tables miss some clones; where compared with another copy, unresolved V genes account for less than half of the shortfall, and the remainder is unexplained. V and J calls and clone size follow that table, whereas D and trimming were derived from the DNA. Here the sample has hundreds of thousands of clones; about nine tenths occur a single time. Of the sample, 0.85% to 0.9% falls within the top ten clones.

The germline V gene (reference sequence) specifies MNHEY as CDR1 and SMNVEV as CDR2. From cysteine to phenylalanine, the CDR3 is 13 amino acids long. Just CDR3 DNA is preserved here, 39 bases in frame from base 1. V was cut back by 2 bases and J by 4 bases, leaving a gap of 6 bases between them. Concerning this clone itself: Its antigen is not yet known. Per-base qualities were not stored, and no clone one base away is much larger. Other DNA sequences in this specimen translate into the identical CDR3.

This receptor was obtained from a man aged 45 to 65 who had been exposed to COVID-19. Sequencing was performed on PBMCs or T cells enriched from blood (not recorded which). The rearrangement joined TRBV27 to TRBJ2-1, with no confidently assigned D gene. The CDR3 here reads CASSLGSYNEQFF. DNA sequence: TGTGCCAGCAGTTTAGGCAGTTACAATGAGCAGTTCTTC.